This entry concerns a single T cell receptor beta chain. CDR1 MNHEY and CDR2 SVGAGI come from the germline V gene. V lost 7 bases to trimming and J lost 4 bases; unmatched junction nucleotides: 9. CDR3 size: 15 residues. These data belong to a study of blood T cell repertoires in COVID-19. Across the whole study: Sites in the United States, Italy and Spain provided acute and convalescent COVID-19 samples. PBMCs, B-cell-depleted T cells, or T cells provided the cDNA or gDNA that made up the material.

Per the authors' pipeline: Amplified reference gene primers provided the basis for estimating nucleated cell counts. Measured with immunoSEQ multiplex PCR; TCRdb has only the in-frame clones, and not every one. V and J calls and clone size come straight from that table; D and trimming were deduced from the DNA. The table shows about 200,000 clones, with approximately 91% occurring only once. This rearrangement joins TRBV6-5 to TRBJ1-5, with 8 bases identical to TRBD1. Sequenced: peripheral blood. The source of this sequence is a man aged 55 to 70 who had recovered from COVID-19. The DNA of the CDR3 is TGTGCCAGCACGAAGGACAGGGTTCGGAATCAGCCCCAGCATTTT. Encoded protein: CASTKDRVRNQPQHF.